These T cell receptor beta chains were read from a single sample in a study of shared clonotypes between healthy human individuals. Assay used: immunoSEQ multiplex PCR; TCRdb lists only in-frame clones, some missing. This sample carries about 470,000 clones, 75% to 85% of them seen once, and the ten largest clones take roughly 13%. Sequenced sample: PBMCs. These receptors all stem from a middle-aged woman in good health. Some clones in this sample may be carry-over from other donors' samples. CDR3s include the opening cysteine and the closing phenylalanine or tryptophan. Each record gives: D gene, V gene, clone size, J gene, CDR3 protein, CDR3 DNA. The D gene is left open where the match is weak. Expanded clones get a size class; other rows say once, few or many, or leave the size out.

D: NA; V: TRBV7-2; size: NA; J: TRBJ2-7; CDR3: CASSLYHEQYF; DNA: TGTGCCAGCAGCTTATACCACGAGCAGTACTTC
D: TRBD1; V: TRBV11-1; size: NA; J: TRBJ2-5; CDR3: CASSRPFSDRGETQYF; DNA: TGTGCCAGCAGCCGACCATTTTCGGACAGGGGAGAGACCCAGTACTTC
D: NA; V: TRBV6-5; size: NA; J: TRBJ1-2; CDR3: CASSYRPDGFYGYTF; DNA: TGTGCCAGCAGTTACCGGCCGGACGGATTCTATGGCTACACCTTC
D: NA; V: TRBV20-1; size: once; J: TRBJ2-7; CDR3: CSARDWYEQYF; DNA: TGCAGTGCTAGGGACTGGTACGAGCAGTACTTC
D: NA; V: TRBV28; size: NA; J: TRBJ2-5; CDR3: CASSFLGVGSETQYF; DNA: TGTGCCAGCAGTTTTTTAGGTGTTGGATCGGAGACCCAGTACTTC
D: NA; V: TRBV2; size: few; J: TRBJ1-4; CDR3: CASMRGGSEKLFF; DNA: TGTGCCAGCATGAGGGGTGGAAGTGAAAAACTGTTTTTT
D: NA; V: TRBV21-1; size: NA; J: TRBJ2-2; CDR3: CASSMKNRVPGTGELFF; DNA: TGTGCCAGCAGCATGAAAAATAGGGTTCCTGGGACCGGGGAGCTGTTTTTT
D: NA; V: TRBV28; size: NA; J: TRBJ1-2; CDR3: CASSFPDSYGYTF; DNA: TGTGCCAGCAGTTTCCCTGACAGTTATGGCTACACCTTC
D: NA; V: TRBV11-2; size: NA; J: TRBJ2-3; CDR3: CASSQGRTNEAQYF; DNA: TGTGCCAGCAGCCAAGGGAGGACCAACGAGGCGCAGTATTTT
D: NA; V: TRBV7-2; size: many; J: TRBJ2-3; CDR3: CASSRNPDTQYF; DNA: TGTGCCAGCAGCCGCAATCCAGATACGCAGTATTTT
D: TRBD2; V: TRBV7-3; size: NA; J: TRBJ2-1; CDR3: CASSFGTSGSNEQFF; DNA: TGTGCCAGCAGCTTCGGGACTAGCGGGAGTAATGAGCAGTTCTTC
D: NA; V: TRBV5-8; size: NA; J: TRBJ1-1; CDR3: CASSSRLAAFF; DNA: TGTGCCAGCAGTAGTCGACTTGCAGCTTTCTTT
D: TRBD1; V: TRBV11-2; size: NA; J: TRBJ2-4; CDR3: CASSLASGTGQQYF; DNA: TGTGCCAGCAGCTTAGCCTCCGGGACAGGACAACAGTACTTC
D: NA; V: TRBV30; size: NA; J: TRBJ2-7; CDR3: CAWSPASGSSYEQYF; DNA: TGTGCCTGGAGTCCCGCGTCGGGGTCGTCCTACGAGCAGTACTTC
D: NA; V: TRBV6-5; size: NA; J: TRBJ2-7; CDR3: CASSYRSGTYEQYF; DNA: TGTGCCAGCAGTTACAGGTCAGGGACCTACGAGCAGTACTTC
D: TRBD1; V: TRBV29-1; size: NA; J: TRBJ1-2; CDR3: CSVMGQGGYTF; DNA: TGCAGCGTTATGGGACAGGGGGGCTACACCTTC
D: NA; V: TRBV7-9; size: NA; J: TRBJ1-4; CDR3: CASSLLSNEKLFF; DNA: TGTGCCAGCAGCTTACTGAGTAATGAAAAACTGTTTTTT
D: NA; V: TRBV7-7; size: many; J: TRBJ2-2; CDR3: CASSLNTNTGELFF; DNA: TGTGCTAGCAGCTTAAACACAAACACCGGGGAGCTGTTTTTT
D: NA; V: TRBV7-7; size: NA; J: TRBJ2-5; CDR3: CASSSLGETQYF; DNA: TGTGCCAGCAGCTCGTTAGGGGAGACCCAGTACTTC
D: NA; V: TRBV18; size: once; J: TRBJ1-5; CDR3: CASSPGVQANNQPQHF; DNA: TGTGCCAGCTCACCAGGTGTACAGGCGAACAATCAGCCCCAGCATTTT
D: NA; V: TRBV28; size: few; J: TRBJ1-1; CDR3: CASSFGRGRETEAFF; DNA: TGTGCCAGCAGTTTTGGTAGGGGCCGGGAGACTGAAGCTTTCTTT
D: TRBD2; V: TRBV19; size: NA; J: TRBJ2-1; CDR3: CASSSRTSGIFGEQFF; DNA: TGTGCCAGTAGTTCCCGGACTAGCGGGATATTCGGTGAGCAGTTCTTC
D: NA; V: TRBV11-2; size: few; J: TRBJ2-5; CDR3: CASSAGHGSTQYF; DNA: TGTGCCAGCAGCGCAGGACACGGGTCGACCCAGTACTTC
D: TRBD1; V: TRBV2; size: NA; J: TRBJ1-5; CDR3: CASTGTGENQPQHF; DNA: TGTGCCAGCACCGGGACAGGGGAAAATCAGCCCCAGCATTTT
D: TRBD2; V: TRBV9; size: NA; J: TRBJ2-1; CDR3: CASSASGRPYNEQFF; DNA: TGTGCCAGCAGCGCTAGCGGGAGGCCCTACAATGAGCAGTTCTTC
D: TRBD1; V: TRBV19; size: NA; J: TRBJ2-7; CDR3: CASSIPDRGFHEQYF; DNA: TGTGCCAGTAGTATCCCTGACAGGGGGTTCCACGAGCAGTACTTC
D: NA; V: TRBV9; size: NA; J: TRBJ1-2; CDR3: CASSVVDSYGYTF; DNA: TGTGCCAGCAGCGTAGTAGATAGCTATGGCTACACCTTC
D: TRBD2; V: TRBV25-1; size: NA; J: TRBJ2-3; CDR3: CASSERTSADTQYF; DNA: TGTGCCAGCAGTGAAAGGACTAGCGCAGATACGCAGTATTTT
D: NA; V: TRBV6-1; size: NA; J: TRBJ1-3; CDR3: CASSEDSAALVDTIYF; DNA: TGTGCCAGCAGTGAGGACAGTGCGGCACTTGTCGACACCATATATTTT
D: NA; V: TRBV19; size: NA; J: TRBJ1-5; CDR3: CASMGPYLNYNQPQHF; DNA: TGTGCCAGTATGGGGCCATATTTGAACTACAATCAGCCCCAGCATTTT
D: NA; V: TRBV5-1; size: NA; J: TRBJ1-1; CDR3: CASRDSGQYEAFF; DNA: TGCGCCAGCAGGGACAGCGGACAGTACGAAGCTTTCTTT
D: NA; V: TRBV4-2; size: many; J: TRBJ2-7; CDR3: CASSQTQGSSYEQYF; DNA: TGTGCCAGCAGCCAAACCCAGGGGAGCTCCTACGAGCAGTACTTC
D: TRBD2; V: TRBV28; size: NA; J: TRBJ2-7; CDR3: CASSLSGSKYEQYF; DNA: TGTGCCAGCAGTTTAAGCGGGAGTAAGTACGAGCAGTACTTC
D: TRBD2; V: TRBV10-3; size: many; J: TRBJ2-5; CDR3: CAISEGLAGVGQETQYF; DNA: TGTGCCATCAGTGAAGGACTAGCGGGAGTAGGGCAAGAGACCCAGTACTTC
D: TRBD2; V: TRBV7-2; size: NA; J: TRBJ2-7; CDR3: CASSPPSGSAREQYF; DNA: TGTGCCAGCAGCCCTCCTAGCGGGAGCGCACGGGAGCAGTACTTC
D: NA; V: TRBV7-9; size: NA; J: TRBJ1-2; CDR3: CASSLGAAGTYGYTF; DNA: TGTGCCAGCAGCTTAGGGGCAGCGGGAACCTATGGCTACACCTTC
D: NA; V: TRBV7-8; size: NA; J: TRBJ2-2; CDR3: CASSLLLNTGELFF; DNA: TGTGCCAGCAGCCTCCTTCTAAACACCGGGGAGCTGTTTTTT
D: TRBD1; V: TRBV28; size: NA; J: TRBJ2-3; CDR3: CASSIQGATDTQYF; DNA: TGTGCCAGCAGTATTCAGGGGGCCACAGATACGCAGTATTTT
D: NA; V: TRBV18; size: NA; J: TRBJ2-3; CDR3: CASSPVARADTQYF; DNA: TGTGCCAGCTCACCGGTAGCGCGAGCGGATACGCAGTATTTT
D: NA; V: TRBV5-4; size: NA; J: TRBJ2-1; CDR3: CASSLSYNEQFF; DNA: TGTGCCAGCAGCCTAAGCTACAATGAGCAGTTCTTC